The 10 T cell receptor beta chains presented below share a single source sample, sequenced in a study of blood T cell repertoires in COVID-19. Assay used: immunoSEQ multiplex PCR; TCRdb lists only in-frame clones, some missing. The sample lists tens of thousands of clones, around 87% occurring once. The sequenced material came from peripheral blood. These receptors originate from a man in his fifties with acute or convalescent COVID-19.

The chain combines TRBV5-1 with TRBJ1-1; unclear D gene. CDR1 SGHRS and CDR2 YFSETQ come from the germline V gene. V was clipped by 0 bases and J by 3 bases, with 6 bases between them. This CDR3 comprises 13 residues. The CDR3 protein is CASSLGEHTEAFF. In DNA, the CDR3 is TGCGCCAGCAGCTTGGGCGAACACACTGAAGCTTTCTTT.

Within the sample, this clone is medium-sized (0.01 to 0.1%). The chain has TRBV5-5 and TRBJ2-7; 10 bases map to TRBD2. Per germline, CDR1 SGHKS and CDR2 YYEKEE (reference sequence). The CDR3 extends over 19 amino acids. With V trimmed by 0 bases and J by 6 bases, 18 bases remained unmatched. The CDR3 spells CASSLGASGSWMGFREQYF. As DNA, the CDR3 is TGTGCCAGCAGCTTGGGGGCTAGCGGGAGCTGGATGGGTTTTCGCGAGCAGTACTTC.

The gene calls are TRBV30 and TRBJ2-1; possibly TRBD1 for D (5 bases). V was clipped by 3 bases and J by 12 bases, with 18 bases between them. Germline CDR1 reads GTSNPN; CDR2 reads SVGIG (reference sequence). The CDR3 runs to 13 residues. The CDR3 DNA is TGTGCCTGGAGAAGGGGTCCTCGGGCTGGGCAGTTCTTC. It specifies CAWRRGPRAGQFF.

The rearrangement uses TRBV3-1 (or the pseudogene TRBV3-2) and TRBJ1-1, with 7 bases aligning to TRBD1. Germline loops: CDR1 LGHDT, CDR2 YNNKEL (reference sequence). V trimming: 3 bases; J trimming: 3 bases; junction bases outside the gene matches: 13. The CDR3 runs to 17 residues. CDR3: CASSQPRRGRKDTEAFF. In nucleotides, the CDR3 is TGTGCCAGCAGCCAGCCGCGGAGGGGGCGTAAGGACACTGAAGCTTTCTTT.

The V gene is TRBV3-1 (or the pseudogene TRBV3-2), the J gene TRBJ1-1, with D maybe TRBD1 (6 bases). CDR1 and CDR2 from the germline V gene are LGHDT and YNNKEL (reference sequence). V was pared by 1 base and J by 1 base, with 7 bases between. This CDR3 comprises 14 residues. The CDR3, as DNA: TGTGCCAGCAGCCAAGCGACAGGGAACACTGAAGCTTTCTTT. This translates into CASSQATGNTEAFF.

This clone was counted between two and nine times. The chain links TRBV28 to TRBJ2-2, with 9 bases matching TRBD1. The CDR3 length is 15 residues. Germline-derived CDR1 and CDR2 are MDHEN and SYDVKM. Unmatched junction bases numbered 10, after V lost 8 bases and J lost 6 bases. In DNA, the CDR3 is TGTGCCAGCGTAAACGCGGACAGGGGTGCCGGGGAGCTGTTTTTT. Translating it yields CASVNADRGAGELFF.

This chain connects TRBV7-2 to TRBJ1-5, with unresolved D. Trimming shortened V by 5 bases and J by 9 bases, and 14 bases separated the two germline ends. CDR1 and CDR2 from the germline V gene are SGHTA and FQGNSA. The CDR3 runs 13 residues. The CDR3 reads CASSPGRERPQHF. CDR3 coding DNA: TGTGCCAGCAGCCCGGGTCGGGAGCGGCCCCAGCATTTT. The full variable domain, in which reference TRBV7-2 and TRBJ1-5 provide the parts outside the CDR3, is GAGVSQSPSNKVTEKGKDVELRCDPISGHTALYWYRQSLGQGLEFLIYFQGNSAPDKSGLPSDRFSAERTGGSVSTLTIQRTQQEDSAVYLCASSPGRERPQHFGDGTRLSIL.

The chain is built from TRBV7-2 and TRBJ2-2; D is unresolved. Germline lookup yields CDR1 SGHTA and CDR2 FQGNSA. CDR3 length equals 17 residues. Trimming shortened V by 5 bases and J by 0 bases, and 16 bases separated the two germline ends. DNA for the CDR3: TGTGCCAGCAGCCCTGTAACCCGGTTCACGAACACCGGGGAGCTGTTTTTT. This sequence encodes CASSPVTRFTNTGELFF.

The rearrangement joins TRBV27 to TRBJ2-7; TRBD2 might be the D (6 bases). Germline V gene data show CDR1 as MNHEY and CDR2 as SMNVEV (reference sequence). Deletions cut 4 bases from V and 5 bases from J, with 21 bases between. CDR3 length: 16 residues. CDR3 coding DNA: TGTGCCAGCAGTTGGGGAGGTGGCGAGCACCGGGACGAGCAGTACTTC. This gives the protein CASSWGGGEHRDEQYF.

The rearrangement uses TRBV24-1 and TRBJ2-1; 8 nucleotides line up with TRBD2. Germline assignment: CDR1 KGHDR and CDR2 SFDVKD. Trimming removed 4 bases from V and 0 bases from J; junction bases left unmatched: 4. This CDR3 comprises 16 residues. For the CDR3, the DNA is TGTGCCACCAGTGACCCCACTAGCGGCTCCTACAATGAGCAGTTCTTC. Encoded protein: CATSDPTSGSYNEQFF.